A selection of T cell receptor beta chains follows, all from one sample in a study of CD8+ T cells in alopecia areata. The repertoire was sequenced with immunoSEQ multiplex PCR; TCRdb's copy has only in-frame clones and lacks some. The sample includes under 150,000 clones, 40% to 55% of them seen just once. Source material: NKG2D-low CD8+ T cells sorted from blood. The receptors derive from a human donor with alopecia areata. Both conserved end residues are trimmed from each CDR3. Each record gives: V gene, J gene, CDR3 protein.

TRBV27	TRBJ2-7	ASKSAGEQY
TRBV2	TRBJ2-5	ASSDGSVTQY
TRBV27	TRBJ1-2	ASWGGSYGYT
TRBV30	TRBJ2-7	AWSGDRTYEQY
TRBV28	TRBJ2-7	ASSPTPGSGRLGEQY
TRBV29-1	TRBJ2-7	SVLTRESYEQY
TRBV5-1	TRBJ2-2	ASSLVSGGTGELF
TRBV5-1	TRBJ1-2	ASSLEGQPYGYT
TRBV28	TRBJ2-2	ASSQDRPSGTGELF
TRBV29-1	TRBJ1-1	SVDWGAEAF
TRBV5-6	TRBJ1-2	ASSPGIIPNYGYT
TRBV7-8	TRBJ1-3	ASSLDGGSGNTIY
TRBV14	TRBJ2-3	ASSLAGNTDTQY
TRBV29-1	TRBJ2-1	SVAFAGGNEQF
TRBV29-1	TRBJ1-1	SVVGRGLGTEAF
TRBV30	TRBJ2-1	AWSRGLDYNEQF
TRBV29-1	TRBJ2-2	SSRTGSGELF
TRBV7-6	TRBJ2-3	ASGSTDTQY
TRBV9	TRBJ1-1	ASSVGLGQMNTEAF
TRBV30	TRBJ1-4	AWTGQNEKLF
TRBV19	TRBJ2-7	ASTGASYEQY
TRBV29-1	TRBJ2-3	SASGAGRNTDTQY
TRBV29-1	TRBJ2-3	SVEVAGDSGDTQY
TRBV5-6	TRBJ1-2	ASSAGTAVA
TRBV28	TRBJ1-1	ASSRGAGGELNTEAF
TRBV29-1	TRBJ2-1	SVEDRLGVGQF
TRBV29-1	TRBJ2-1	SVEWEQGGNEQF
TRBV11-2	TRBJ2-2	AHGVSTTNTGELF
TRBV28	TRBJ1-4	ASGAHEKLF
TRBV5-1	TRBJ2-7	ASSLDRGLYEQY
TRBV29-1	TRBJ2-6	SVEGVSGANVLT
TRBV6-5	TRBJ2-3	ASSYRLTDTQY
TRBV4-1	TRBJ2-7	ASSHLTGIESYEQY
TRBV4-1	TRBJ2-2	ASSPGEAGELF
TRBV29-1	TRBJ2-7	SVIQETYEQY
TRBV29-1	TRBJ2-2	SVFKEAGTGELF
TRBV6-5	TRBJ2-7	ATGTGEAEQY
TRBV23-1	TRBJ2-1	ASSLLRSHEQF
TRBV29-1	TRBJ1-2	SVPHPGYT
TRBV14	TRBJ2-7	ASSLNRGLYEEQY
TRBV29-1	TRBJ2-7	SVERRDSYEQY
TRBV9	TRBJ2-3	ASSRLYTDTQY
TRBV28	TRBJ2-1	ASSLDDSGRPSYNEQF
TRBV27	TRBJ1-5	ASSPRGGQPQH
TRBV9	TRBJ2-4	ASSGRDRVQY
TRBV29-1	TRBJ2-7	SVEGISLHSSYEQY
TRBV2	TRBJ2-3	ASTSGDSTDTQY
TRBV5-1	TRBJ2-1	ASSSTGPEQF
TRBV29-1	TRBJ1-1	SSFGGMGNTEAF
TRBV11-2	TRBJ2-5	ASSLAETQY
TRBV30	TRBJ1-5	AWSEVAADQPQH
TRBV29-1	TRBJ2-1	SVEGLAGLYNEQF
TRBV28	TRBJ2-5	ASSLFHGEETQY
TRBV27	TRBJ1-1	ASSFAPGGTEAF
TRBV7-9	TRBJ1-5	ASTGGGPNQPQH
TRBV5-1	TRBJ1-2	ASSLDQAAYT
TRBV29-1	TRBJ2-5	SVVTSGTQETQY
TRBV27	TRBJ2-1	ASRRGGNEQF
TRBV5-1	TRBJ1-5	ASSLGTDNFRQPQH